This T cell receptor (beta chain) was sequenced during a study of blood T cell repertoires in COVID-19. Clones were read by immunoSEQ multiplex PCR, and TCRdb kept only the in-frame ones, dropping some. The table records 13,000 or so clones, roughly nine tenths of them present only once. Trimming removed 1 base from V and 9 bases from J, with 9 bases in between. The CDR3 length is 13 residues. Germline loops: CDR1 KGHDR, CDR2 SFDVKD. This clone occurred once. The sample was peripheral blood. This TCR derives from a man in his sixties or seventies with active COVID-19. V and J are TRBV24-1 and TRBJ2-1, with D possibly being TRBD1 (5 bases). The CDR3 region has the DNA TGTGCCACCAGTGATTTTAAGGGGATTGAGCAGTTCTTC. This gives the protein CATSDFKGIEQFF.